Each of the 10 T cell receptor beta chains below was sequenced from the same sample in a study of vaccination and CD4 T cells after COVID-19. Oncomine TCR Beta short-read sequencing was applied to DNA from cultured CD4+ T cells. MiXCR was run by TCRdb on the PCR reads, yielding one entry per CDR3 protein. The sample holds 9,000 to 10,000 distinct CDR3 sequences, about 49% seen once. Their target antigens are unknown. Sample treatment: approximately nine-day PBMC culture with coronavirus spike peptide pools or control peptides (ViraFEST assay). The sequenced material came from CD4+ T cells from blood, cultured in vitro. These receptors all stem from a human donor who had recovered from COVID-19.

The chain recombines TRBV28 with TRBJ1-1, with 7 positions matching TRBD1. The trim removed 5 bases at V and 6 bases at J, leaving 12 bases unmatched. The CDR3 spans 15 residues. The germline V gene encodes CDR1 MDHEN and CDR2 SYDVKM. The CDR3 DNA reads TGTGCCAGCAGTCCCCCGGCAGGGGGGAGGGCTGAAGCTTTCTTT. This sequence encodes CASSPPAGGRAEAFF.

CDR3 protein: CASDREGVGEQYF. The CDR3 bases are TGTGCCAGTGACAGAGAGGGAGTCGGCGAGCAGTACTTC. The chain carries TRBV5-3 and TRBJ2-7, with D perhaps matching TRBD1 or TRBD2 (5 bases each). TRBV5-3 is filed as an ORF, its function uncertain. The V gene lost 8 bases and the J gene lost 6 bases, with 18 bases spanning the gap. This CDR3 region has 13 residues.

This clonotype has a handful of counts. This chain's CDR3 is CASSYGGGQGNEKLFF. CDR3 DNA: TGTGCCAGCAGTTACGGAGGGGGCCAGGGTAATGAAAAACTGTTTTTT. The chain recombines TRBV6-5 with TRBJ1-4, with TRBD1 matching 7 bases. V lost 2 bases and J lost 4; bases outside the gene matches: 7. The CDR3 runs to 16 residues. Germline V gene sequence: CDR1 MNHEY, CDR2 SVGAGI.

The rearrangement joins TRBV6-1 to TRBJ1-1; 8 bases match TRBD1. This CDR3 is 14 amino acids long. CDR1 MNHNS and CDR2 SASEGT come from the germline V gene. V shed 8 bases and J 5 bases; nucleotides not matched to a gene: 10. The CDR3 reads CASLRTGTRTEAFF. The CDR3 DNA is TGTGCCAGCCTTAGGACAGGGACGCGGACTGAAGCTTTCTTT.

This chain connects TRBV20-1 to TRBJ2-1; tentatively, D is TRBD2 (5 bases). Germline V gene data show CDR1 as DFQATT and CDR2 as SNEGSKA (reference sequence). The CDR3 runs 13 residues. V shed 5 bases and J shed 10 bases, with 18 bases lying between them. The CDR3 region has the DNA TGCAGTGCTTCTGGGCGGGCTGCCGACGAGCAGTTCTTC. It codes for CSASGRAADEQFF.

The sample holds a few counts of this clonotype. The CDR3 DNA reads TGTGCCAGCAGTGCCGGGACAGGCTATGGCTACACCTTC. Protein: CASSAGTGYGYTF. The rearrangement uses TRBV6-1 and TRBJ1-2; 8 positions agree with TRBD1. CDR3 length: 13 amino acids. The trim removed 4 bases at V and 4 bases at J, leaving 2 bases unmatched. Germline V gene data show CDR1 as MNHNS and CDR2 as SASEGT.

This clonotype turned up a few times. This chain's CDR3 is CASSLDRREQFF. In DNA form, the CDR3 reads TGTGCCAGCAGTTTAGATCGGAGGGAGCAGTTCTTC. This chain links TRBV12-3 or TRBV12-4 with TRBJ2-1; TRBD2 might be the D (5 bases). The CDR3 consists of 12 residues. Trimming removed 1 base from V and 10 bases from J, with 8 bases in between.

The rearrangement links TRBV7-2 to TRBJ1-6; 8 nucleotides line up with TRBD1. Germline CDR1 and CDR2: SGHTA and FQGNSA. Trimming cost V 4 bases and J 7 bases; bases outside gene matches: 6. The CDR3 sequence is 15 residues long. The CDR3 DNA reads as TGTGCCAGCAGCTCGAGGACAGGGCGGAATTCACCCCTCCACTTT. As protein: CASSSRTGRNSPLHF.

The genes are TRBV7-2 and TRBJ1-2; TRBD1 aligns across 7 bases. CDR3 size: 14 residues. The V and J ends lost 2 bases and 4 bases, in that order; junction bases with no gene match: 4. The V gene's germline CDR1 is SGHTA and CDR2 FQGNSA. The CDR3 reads CASSLQTGSYGYTF. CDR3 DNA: TGTGCCAGCAGCTTACAGACAGGGTCCTATGGCTACACCTTC.

CDR3 bases: TGTGCCAGCACCCCACTGGCGGGACTAGGGTACAATGAGCAGTTCTTC. It yields the protein CASTPLAGLGYNEQFF. The V gene is TRBV12-3 or TRBV12-4, the J gene TRBJ2-1, with TRBD2 matching over 8 bases. The junction had 12 bases not matched to a gene; V was cut back by 7 bases and J by 4 bases. The CDR3 consists of 16 residues.